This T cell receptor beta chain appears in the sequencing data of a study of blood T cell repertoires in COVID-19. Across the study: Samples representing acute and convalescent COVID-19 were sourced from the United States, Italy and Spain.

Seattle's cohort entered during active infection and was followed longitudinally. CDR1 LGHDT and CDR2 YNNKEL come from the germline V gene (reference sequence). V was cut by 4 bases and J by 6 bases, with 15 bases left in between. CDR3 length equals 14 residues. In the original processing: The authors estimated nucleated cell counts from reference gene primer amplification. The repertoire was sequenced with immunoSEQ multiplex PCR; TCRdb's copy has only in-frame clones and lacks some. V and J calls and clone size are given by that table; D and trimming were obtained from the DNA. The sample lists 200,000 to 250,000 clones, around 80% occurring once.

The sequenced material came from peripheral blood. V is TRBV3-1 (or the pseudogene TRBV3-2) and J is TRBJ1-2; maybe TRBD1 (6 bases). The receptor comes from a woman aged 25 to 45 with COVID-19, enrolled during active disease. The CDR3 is CASSPLQGFDGYTF. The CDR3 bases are TGTGCCAGCAGCCCCCTACAGGGATTCGATGGCTACACCTTC.